This T cell receptor beta chain was captured by sequencing in a study of cytomegalovirus exposure and HLA in healthy donors. With 60 Vbeta and 13 Jbeta primers, the PCR was carried out. Produced via immunoSEQ multiplex PCR; TCRdb's table is partial and in-frame only. The sample includes approximately 110,000 clones, roughly three fifths of them seen just once. This CDR3 contains 15 residues. V lost 5 bases, J lost 4 bases, and 7 bases stayed unmatched. Per the germline V gene, CDR1 is MNHNY and CDR2 is SVGAGI (reference sequence). Nominal health characterized the donors when sampled, though unrecorded immune exposures were likely.

The origin of this receptor is a young man in good health and CMV-seropositive. The chain combines TRBV6-6 with TRBJ2-1, with 8 bases aligning to TRBD1. Source material: PBMCs. This CDR3 reads CASSQQGGQYNEQFF. CDR3 nucleotide sequence: TGTGCCAGCAGTCAACAGGGGGGACAGTACAATGAGCAGTTCTTC.